This T cell receptor (beta chain) was identified in a study of CD4 and CD8 cells across lung adenocarcinoma regions. Samples came from patients with localized non-small cell lung adenocarcinoma. From the PCR reads, TCRdb called clonotypes with MiXCR, one entry per CDR3 protein. This table has thousands of distinct CDR3 sequences, 50% to 75% appearing once. The germline gives CDR1 MNHEY, CDR2 SMNVEV (reference sequence). Trimming cost V 9 bases and J 1 base, with 6 bases left between them. The CDR3 is made up of 11 amino acids. The sequencing input was CD4+ T cells from the margin of a lung tumor. The chain couples TRBV27 to TRBJ1-1, with D unclear. The sequence derives from a female donor with lung adenocarcinoma. The CD4 and CD8 labels of this study may be unreliable. The CDR3 spells CASRRNTEAFF. As DNA, the CDR3 is TGTGCCAGTAGGAGGAACACTGAAGCTTTCTTT.